Here is one T cell receptor (beta chain) with its context. Its antigen has not been determined. Base qualities are not at hand, and no much larger clone is one base apart. The data belong to a study of blood T cell repertoires in COVID-19 (dated by TCRdb to 2020 to 2021). With regard to the full study: Samples covering the acute and convalescent phases of COVID-19 were provided by collaborators in the United States, Italy and Spain. The material from the prospective study consisted of cDNA or gDNA derived from T cells, B-cell-depleted T cells, or PBMCs. Deeply sampled blood TCRbeta repertoires from subjects exposed to, actively infected with, or recovered from COVID-19 were included in the dataset. The repertoires were released in a freely available public database intended as a resource for research on the immune response to SARS-CoV-2. Samples came from the ongoing ImmuneRACE study (first 160 participants) plus 1,254 subjects from 6 global collaborators. Nearly every sample came with metadata listing a de-identified subject ID, COVID-19 status, age in years and sex. Where HLA class I and class II types were available, the types were taken from metadata supplied by the sample provider, not from assay-based typing.

The immunoSEQ Assay, a bias-controlled multiplex PCR, was used to amplify TCRbeta CDR3 regions from genomic DNA. Per the original workflow: The number of nucleated cells in each sample was estimated from the amplification of reference gene primers within the assay. To quantify the absolute abundance of each unique TCRbeta CDR3 rearrangement, sequence reads were collapsed and filtered. Productive Simpson clonality was computed per sample as the square root of Simpson's diversity index over productive rearrangements. TCRdb's version of the immuneACCESS table is confined to in-frame rearrangements and falls short of the full clone set. An unresolved V gene accounts for under half of the shortfall where checked; the remainder is of unknown origin. V, J and clone size are taken as reported in that table, and D and trimming were inferred from the DNA itself. This sample has around 270,000 clones in its table, and 84% of those were observed once. The ten top clones hold approximately 1.4% of the sample.

From a lookup of the germline V gene (reference sequence), CDR1 and CDR2 are SGHNT and YYREEE. The CDR3, cysteine through phenylalanine, is 15 amino acids long. The DNA shown is the 45-base CDR3, in frame from base 1. Trimming at the junction amounts to 4 bases on V and 8 bases on J, and the germline ends lie 19 bases apart. On the study overall, not on this receptor specifically: The amount of clinical and demographic metadata varied by source and participant and was provided uncurated.

Another Seattle source contributed samples from volunteer blood donors who had recovered from COVID-19. Each collaborating institution followed its own protocols to collect whole blood in K2EDTA tubes. For TCRbeta analysis, collaborators shipped samples in one of three forms: frozen whole blood, isolated PBMCs, or DNA extracted from either of those sample types. This receptor chain uses TRBV5-4 and TRBJ2-1, and TRBD1 may be the D gene, going by 6 matching bases. This clonotype was sampled from a woman aged 40 to 50 who had recovered from COVID-19. The sample comprised peripheral blood. The CDR3 region reads CASSEINRDSDEQFF. The sequence in DNA is TGTGCCAGCAGCGAGATAAACAGGGATAGCGATGAGCAGTTCTTC. Supplemented by the reference TRBV5-4 and TRBJ2-1 proteins around the CDR3, the complete variable domain is ETGVTQSPTHLIKTRGQQVTLRCSSQSGHNTVSWYQQALGQGPQFIFQYYREEENGRGNFPPRFSGLQFPNYSSELNVNALELDDSALYLCASSEINRDSDEQFFGPGTRLTVL.